The 13 T cell receptor beta chains in this list originate from one sample, sequenced in a study of STAT3 mutations in large granular lymphocyte leukemia. Study-level points and caveats: Every T-cell large granular lymphocyte leukemia patient had at least one immunodominant TCR beta clonotype.

TCRdb's table, derived via immunoSEQ multiplex PCR, lists solely in-frame clones and lacks some. Of some 3,900 clones listed, about three fifths are singletons. These receptors' targets are unknown. Source material: peripheral blood mononuclear cells. The receptor set was obtained from a man aged 60 to 75 with T-cell large granular lymphocyte leukemia. Some clones in this sample may be carry-over from other donors' samples.

J is TRBJ2-1 and V is TRBV29-1, with D possibly matching TRBD2 (5 bases). The CDR3 covers 12 residues. Germline assignment: CDR1 SQVTM and CDR2 ANQGSEA. V was cut by 3 bases and J by 7 bases, with 10 bases left in between. CDR3 protein: CSVDASYNEQFF. The CDR3 DNA follows: TGCAGCGTTGATGCTAGCTATAATGAGCAGTTCTTC.

This clone was recorded only once. V is TRBV19 and J is TRBJ1-1; 7 bases match TRBD1. CDR3 length equals 13 residues. V shed 8 bases, J shed 4 bases, and the junction held 7 bases outside the gene matches. CDR1 LNHDA and CDR2 SQIVND come from the germline V gene (reference sequence). CDR3 DNA sequence: TGTGCCAGTCGGGACCAGGGGGGCACTGAAGCTTTCTTT. This gives the protein CASRDQGGTEAFF.

This chain uses TRBV18 with TRBJ1-2; D unclear. The germline V and J ends were trimmed by 2 bases and 0 bases, with 10 bases remaining between them. CDR1 and CDR2 from the germline V gene are KGHSH and LQKENI. The CDR3 has 15 amino acids. The CDR3 bases are TGTGCCAGCTCACCAACTGGCAAAGCTAACTATGGCTACACCTTC. This encodes CASSPTGKANYGYTF.

This clone was seen a single time. The DNA for the CDR3 is TGTGCCAGCTCGGGGGTAGTGAACACCGGGGAGCTGTTTTTT. This sequence encodes CASSGVVNTGELFF. The V and J genes are TRBV6-6 and TRBJ2-2, with D maybe TRBD2 (6 bases). The CDR3 sequence is 14 residues long. V was shortened by 8 bases and J by 1 base, with 11 bases between the two germline ends. CDR1 is MNHNY and CDR2 is SVGAGI in the germline V gene (reference sequence).

The sample holds a few counts of this clone. The V and J genes are TRBV5-1 and TRBJ1-6; D is ambiguous. The germline CDR1 and CDR2 sequences are SGHRS and YFSETQ. Trimming removed 6 bases at V and 6 bases at J, with 13 bases between. CDR3 length: 14 residues. This chain's CDR3 is CASKMGLRNSPLHF. CDR3 coding DNA: TGCGCCAGCAAAATGGGTCTTCGTAATTCACCCCTCCACTTT.

This sequence joins TRBV9 and TRBJ1-6; D not certain. The CDR3 is made up of 14 amino acids. With 0 bases removed from V and 9 bases from J, the gap between germline ends came to 10 bases. The V gene's germline CDR1 is SGDLS and CDR2 YYNGEE. The CDR3 here is CASSVVGKGSPLHF. In DNA, the CDR3 is TGTGCCAGCAGCGTAGTCGGGAAGGGTTCACCCCTCCACTTT.

The chain is built from TRBV6-6 and TRBJ1-2; no definite D call. This CDR3 spans 13 amino acids. V was trimmed by 6 bases and J by 6 bases, leaving 14 bases between them. Germline CDR1 reads MNHNY; CDR2 reads SVGAGI (reference sequence). CDR3 DNA: TGTGCCAGCAGGCCGTCGGAGAGGGATGGCTACACCTTC. This translates into CASRPSERDGYTF.

Within the sample, this clone is medium-sized. The V call is TRBV19, the J call TRBJ1-5; D may be TRBD1 (5 bases). Germline assignment: CDR1 LNHDA and CDR2 SQIVND (reference sequence). The CDR3 consists of 15 residues. The V and J ends lost 7 bases and 1 base respectively, with 14 bases between them. CDR3 residues: CASTPLRGSNQPQHF. As DNA, the CDR3 is TGTGCCAGTACCCCTTTGCGGGGGAGCAATCAGCCCCAGCATTTT.

In its sample, this clone was seen a few times. The V and J genes are TRBV5-1 and TRBJ2-7; D remains ambiguous. Trimming shortened V by 0 bases and J by 3 bases, and 7 bases separated the two germline ends. The CDR3 runs 13 residues. CDR1 and CDR2 from the germline V gene are SGHRS and YFSETQ. The CDR3 bases are TGCGCCAGCAGCTTGGAGGTCCACTACGAGCAGTACTTC. This encodes CASSLEVHYEQYF.

The rearrangement links TRBV7-9 to TRBJ2-7; D is possibly TRBD2 (6 bases). CDR1 and CDR2 from the germline V gene are SEHNR and FQNEAQ (reference sequence). Trimming took 5 bases from V and 5 from J, leaving 13 bases between them. CDR3 length: 13 residues. Written as DNA, the CDR3 is TGTGCCAGCAGCCGGGACTCCTCACACGAGCAGTACTTC. Protein sequence: CASSRDSSHEQYF.

This chain connects TRBV6-1 to TRBJ1-5; D is uncertain. Germline loops: CDR1 MNHNS, CDR2 SASEGT. The CDR3 has 12 amino acids. Trimming left V 6 bases short and J 5 bases short, with 8 bases between. CDR3 nucleotide sequence: TGTGCCAGCAGCCCTCTAGATCAGCCCCAGCATTTT. Residues: CASSPLDQPQHF.

This clone has just a few counts. This chain links TRBV7-9 with TRBJ1-5, with a tentative D call TRBD1 (5 bases). The CDR3 is 14 amino acids. Germline V gene sequence: CDR1 SEHNR, CDR2 FQNEAQ (reference sequence). Trimming removed 5 bases from V and 5 bases from J, with 13 bases in between. DNA of the CDR3: TGTGCCAGCAGCCGGCTGTCGGGGGATCAGCCCCAGCATTTT. This sequence encodes CASSRLSGDQPQHF.

The V call is TRBV7-9, the J call TRBJ2-5; perhaps TRBD2 as D (6 bases). This CDR3 contains 13 residues. The V gene lost 4 bases and the J gene lost 4 bases, with 10 bases spanning the gap. Per the germline V gene, CDR1 is SEHNR and CDR2 is FQNEAQ (reference sequence). The CDR3 nucleotides are TGTGCCAGCAGCTGGGTGGGAGGAGAGACCCAGTACTTC. It yields the protein CASSWVGGETQYF.